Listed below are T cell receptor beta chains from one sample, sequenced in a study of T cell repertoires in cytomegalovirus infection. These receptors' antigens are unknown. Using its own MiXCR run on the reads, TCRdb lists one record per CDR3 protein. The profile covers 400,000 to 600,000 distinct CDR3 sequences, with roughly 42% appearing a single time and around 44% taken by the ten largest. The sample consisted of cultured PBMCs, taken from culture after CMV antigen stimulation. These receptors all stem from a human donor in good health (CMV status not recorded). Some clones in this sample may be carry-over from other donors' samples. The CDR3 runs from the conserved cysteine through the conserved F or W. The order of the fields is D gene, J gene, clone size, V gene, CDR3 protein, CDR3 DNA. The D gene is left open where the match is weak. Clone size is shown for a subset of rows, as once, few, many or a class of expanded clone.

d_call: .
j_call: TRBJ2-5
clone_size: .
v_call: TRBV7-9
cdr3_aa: CASSFGLAGGSQETQYF
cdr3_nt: TGTGCCAGCAGCTTCGGACTAGCAGGGGGCTCTCAAGAGACCCAGTACTTC

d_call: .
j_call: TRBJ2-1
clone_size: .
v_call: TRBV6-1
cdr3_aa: CASSASSGPRGEQFF
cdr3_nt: TGTGCCAGCAGTGCGTCCTCGGGACCCAGGGGCGAGCAGTTCTTC

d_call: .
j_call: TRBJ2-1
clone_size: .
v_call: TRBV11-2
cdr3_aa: CASSSPGAYSYNEQFF
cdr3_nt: TGTGCCAGCAGCTCCCCTGGCGCGTACTCCTACAATGAGCAGTTCTTC

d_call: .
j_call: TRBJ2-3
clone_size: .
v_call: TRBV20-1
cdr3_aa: CSATETAGHTQYF
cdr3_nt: TGCAGTGCCACCGAGACCGCCGGCCATACGCAGTATTTT

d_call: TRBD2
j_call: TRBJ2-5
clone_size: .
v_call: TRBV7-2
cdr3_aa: CASRTDLAAQETQYF
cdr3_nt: TGTGCCAGCAGGACGGATCTAGCGGCACAAGAGACCCAGTACTTC

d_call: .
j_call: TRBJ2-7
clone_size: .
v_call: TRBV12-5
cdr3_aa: CASALDGSYEQYF
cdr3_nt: TGTGCTAGTGCCCTAGACGGTTCCTACGAGCAGTACTTC

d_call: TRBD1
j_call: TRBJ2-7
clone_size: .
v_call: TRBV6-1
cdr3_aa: CASSEPSGTGGYEQYF
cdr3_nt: TGTGCCAGCAGTGAACCCTCCGGGACAGGGGGCTACGAGCAGTACTTC

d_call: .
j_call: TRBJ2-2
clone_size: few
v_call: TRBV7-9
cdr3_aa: CASSLAWIGENTGELFF
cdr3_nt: TGTGCCAGCAGCTTAGCGTGGATAGGGGAGAACACCGGGGAGCTGTTTTTT

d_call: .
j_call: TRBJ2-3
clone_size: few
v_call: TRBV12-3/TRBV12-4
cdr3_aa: CASSLGTSALGTDTQYF
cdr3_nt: TGTGCCAGCAGTTTGGGTACAAGTGCTTTAGGCACAGATACGCAGTATTTT

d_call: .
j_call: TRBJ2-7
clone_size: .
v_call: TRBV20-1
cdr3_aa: CSARDARRTVGDEQYF
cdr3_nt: TGCAGTGCTAGAGATGCCCGAAGGACAGTTGGGGACGAGCAGTACTTC

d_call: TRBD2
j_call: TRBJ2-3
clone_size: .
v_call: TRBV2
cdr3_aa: CASSVGLAGVADTQYF
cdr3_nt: TGTGCCAGCAGTGTCGGGCTAGCGGGAGTAGCAGATACGCAGTATTTT

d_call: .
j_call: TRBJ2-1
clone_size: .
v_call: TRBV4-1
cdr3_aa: CASSHQMDSRGEQFF
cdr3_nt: TGTGCCAGCAGCCACCAAATGGACTCAAGGGGTGAGCAGTTCTTC

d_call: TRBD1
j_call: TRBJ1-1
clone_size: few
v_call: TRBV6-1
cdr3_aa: CASSAYSGQGDTEAFF
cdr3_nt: TGTGCCAGCAGTGCTTACTCCGGACAGGGGGACACTGAGGCTTTCTTT

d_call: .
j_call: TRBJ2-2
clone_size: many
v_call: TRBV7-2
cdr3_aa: CASSLNRAGGELFF
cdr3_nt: TGTGCCAGCAGCTTAAACAGGGCGGGCGGGGAGCTGTTTTTT

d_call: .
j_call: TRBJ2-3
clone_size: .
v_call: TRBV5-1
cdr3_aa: CASSFSPTMGQYF
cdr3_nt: TGCGCCAGCAGCTTTTCACCAACCATGGGGCAGTATTTT

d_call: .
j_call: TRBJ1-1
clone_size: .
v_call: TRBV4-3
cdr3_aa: CASSHLTGNTEAFF
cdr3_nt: TGCGCCAGCAGCCACCTGACTGGGAACACTGAAGCTTTCTTT

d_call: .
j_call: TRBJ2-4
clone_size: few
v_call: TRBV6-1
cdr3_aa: CASSDLGAKNIQYF
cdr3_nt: TGTGCCAGCAGTGATTTGGGGGCCAAAAACATTCAGTACTTC

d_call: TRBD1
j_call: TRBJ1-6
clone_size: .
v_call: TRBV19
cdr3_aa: CASSIGQGSSPLHF
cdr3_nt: TGTGCCAGTAGTATTGGACAGGGCAGTTCACCCCTCCACTTT

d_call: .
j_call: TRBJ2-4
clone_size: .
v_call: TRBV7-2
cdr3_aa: CASSRAAEGGRYF
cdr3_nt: TGTGCCAGCAGCCGCGCCGCAGAAGGAGGCAGGTACTTC

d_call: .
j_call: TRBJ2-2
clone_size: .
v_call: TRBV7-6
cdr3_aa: CASSLGTRSTGELFF
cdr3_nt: TGTGCCAGCAGCTTGGGAACGCGATCAACCGGGGAGCTGTTTTTT

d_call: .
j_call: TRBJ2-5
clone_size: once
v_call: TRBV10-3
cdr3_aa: CAISESNEGETQYF
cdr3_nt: TGTGCCATCAGTGAGTCGAACGAGGGAGAGACCCAGTACTTC

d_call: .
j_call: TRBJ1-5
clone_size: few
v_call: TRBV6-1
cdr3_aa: CASSEVTGGDQPQHF
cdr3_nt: TGTGCCAGCAGTGAGGTCACAGGCGGGGATCAGCCCCAGCATTTT

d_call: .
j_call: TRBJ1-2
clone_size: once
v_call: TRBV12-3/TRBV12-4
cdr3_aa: CASRDGATDYGYTF
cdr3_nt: TGTGCCAGCAGGGACGGGGCAACAGACTATGGCTACACCTTC

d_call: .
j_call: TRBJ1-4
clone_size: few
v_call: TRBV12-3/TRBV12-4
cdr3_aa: CASSLGDVTNEKLFF
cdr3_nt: TGTGCCAGCAGTCTGGGAGATGTAACTAATGAAAAACTGTTTTTT

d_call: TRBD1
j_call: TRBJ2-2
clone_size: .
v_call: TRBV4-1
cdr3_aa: CASSRRDRVVGQLFF
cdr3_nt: TGCGCCAGCAGCCGCAGAGACAGGGTCGTCGGGCAGCTGTTTTTT

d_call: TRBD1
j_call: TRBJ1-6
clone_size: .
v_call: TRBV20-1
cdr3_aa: CSARDQGVLPSPLHF
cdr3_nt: TGCAGTGCTAGAGATCAGGGGGTATTACCTTCACCCCTCCACTTT

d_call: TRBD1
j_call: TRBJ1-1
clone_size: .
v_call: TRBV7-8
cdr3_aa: CASSPIAGDRFMNTEAFF
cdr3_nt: TGTGCCAGCAGCCCAATCGCGGGGGACAGATTTATGAACACTGAAGCTTTCTTT

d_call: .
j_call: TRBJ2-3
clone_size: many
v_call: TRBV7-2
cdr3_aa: CASSLRGDGGVGPDTQYF
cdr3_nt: TGTGCCAGCAGCTTAAGGGGGGATGGCGGGGTTGGGCCAGATACGCAGTATTTT

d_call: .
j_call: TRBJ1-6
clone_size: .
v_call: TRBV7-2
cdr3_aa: CASGVTLYNSPLHF
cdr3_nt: TGTGCCAGCGGCGTAACCCTCTATAATTCACCCCTCCACTTT

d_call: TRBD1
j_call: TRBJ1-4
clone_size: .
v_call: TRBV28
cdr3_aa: CASSSTGTGDEKLFF
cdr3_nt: TGTGCCAGCAGTTCCACCGGGACAGGGGATGAAAAACTGTTTTTT

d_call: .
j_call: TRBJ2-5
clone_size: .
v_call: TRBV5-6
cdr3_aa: CASSWDVQETQYF
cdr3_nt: TGTGCCAGCAGCTGGGACGTCCAAGAGACCCAGTACTTC

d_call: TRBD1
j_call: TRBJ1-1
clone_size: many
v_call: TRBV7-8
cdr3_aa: CASSEDIRGTEAFF
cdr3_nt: TGTGCCAGCAGCGAGGACATCAGGGGGACTGAAGCTTTCTTT

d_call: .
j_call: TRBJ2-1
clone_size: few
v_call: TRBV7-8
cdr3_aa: CASSLVGGTVNEQFF
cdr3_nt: TGTGCCAGCAGCTTAGTGGGCGGGACTGTCAATGAGCAGTTCTTC

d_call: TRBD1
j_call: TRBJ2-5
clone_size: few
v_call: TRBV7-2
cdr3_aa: CASSPGDRIRETQYF
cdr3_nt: TGTGCCAGCAGCCCAGGGGACAGGATACGGGAGACCCAGTACTTC

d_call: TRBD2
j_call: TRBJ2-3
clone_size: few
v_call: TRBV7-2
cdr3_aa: CASSFVAGPSPDTQYF
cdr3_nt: TGTGCCAGCAGCTTCGTAGCGGGGCCTTCCCCAGATACGCAGTATTTT

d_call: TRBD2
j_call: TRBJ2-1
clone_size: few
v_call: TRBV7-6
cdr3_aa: CASSSSTSGGNEQFF
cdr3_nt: TGTGCCAGCAGCTCCTCGACTAGCGGGGGCAATGAGCAGTTCTTC

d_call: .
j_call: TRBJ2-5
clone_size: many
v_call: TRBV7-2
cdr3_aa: CASSQPTETQYF
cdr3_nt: TGTGCCAGCAGCCAACCGACGGAGACCCAGTACTTC

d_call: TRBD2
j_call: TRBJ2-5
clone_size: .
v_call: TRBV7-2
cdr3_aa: CASSLAGRGLRETQYF
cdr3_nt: TGTGCCAGCAGCTTAGCGGGGCGGGGGTTACGGGAGACCCAGTACTTC

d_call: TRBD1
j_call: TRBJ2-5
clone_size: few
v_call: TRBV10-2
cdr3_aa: CASSEAPQGAKQETQYF
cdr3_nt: TGCGCCAGCAGTGAGGCCCCACAGGGGGCGAAACAAGAGACCCAGTACTTC

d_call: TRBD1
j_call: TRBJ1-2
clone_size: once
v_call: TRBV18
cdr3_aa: CASSGRQGDDYTF
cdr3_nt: TGTGCCAGCTCAGGAAGACAGGGTGATGACTACACCTTC

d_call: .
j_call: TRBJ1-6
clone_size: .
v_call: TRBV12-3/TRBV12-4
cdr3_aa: CASSLAGFNSPLHF
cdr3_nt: TGTGCCAGCAGTTTAGCAGGGTTCAATTCACCCCTCCACTTT

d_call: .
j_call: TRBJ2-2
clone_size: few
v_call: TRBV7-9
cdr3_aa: CASSPRGQLNTGELFF
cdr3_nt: TGTGCCAGCAGCCCGCGGGGACAACTTAACACCGGGGAGCTGTTTTTT

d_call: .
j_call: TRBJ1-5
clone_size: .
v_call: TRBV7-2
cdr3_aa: CASSLTGGSNQPQHF
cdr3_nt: TGTGCCAGCAGCTTAACCGGGGGGAGCAATCAGCCCCAGCATTTT

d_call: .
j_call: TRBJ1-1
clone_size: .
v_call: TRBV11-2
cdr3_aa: CASSFVTPPTEAFF
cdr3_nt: TGTGCCAGCAGCTTTGTAACACCACCCACTGAAGCTTTCTTT

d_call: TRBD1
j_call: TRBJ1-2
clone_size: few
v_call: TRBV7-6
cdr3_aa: CASSPRGVTNYGYTF
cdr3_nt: TGTGCCAGCAGCCCCAGGGGGGTTACTAACTATGGCTACACCTTC

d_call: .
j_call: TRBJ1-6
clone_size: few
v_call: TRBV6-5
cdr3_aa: CASSYSNNWGTGSSPLHF
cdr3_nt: TGTGCCAGCAGTTACTCGAACAACTGGGGCACAGGGAGTTCACCCCTCCACTTT

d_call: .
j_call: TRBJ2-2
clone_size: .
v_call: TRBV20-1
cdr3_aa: CSASGTMNTGELFF
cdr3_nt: TGCAGTGCCTCAGGCACGATGAACACCGGGGAGCTGTTTTTT

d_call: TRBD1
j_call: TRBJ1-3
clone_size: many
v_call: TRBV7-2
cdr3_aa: CASSLKRQGSGNTIYF
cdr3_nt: TGTGCCAGCAGCTTAAAGAGACAGGGCTCTGGAAACACCATATATTTT

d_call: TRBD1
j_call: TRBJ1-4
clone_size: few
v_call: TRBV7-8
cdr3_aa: CASSLTTGDLGEKLFF
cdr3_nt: TGTGCCAGCAGCTTAACTACAGGGGACCTTGGCGAAAAACTGTTTTTT